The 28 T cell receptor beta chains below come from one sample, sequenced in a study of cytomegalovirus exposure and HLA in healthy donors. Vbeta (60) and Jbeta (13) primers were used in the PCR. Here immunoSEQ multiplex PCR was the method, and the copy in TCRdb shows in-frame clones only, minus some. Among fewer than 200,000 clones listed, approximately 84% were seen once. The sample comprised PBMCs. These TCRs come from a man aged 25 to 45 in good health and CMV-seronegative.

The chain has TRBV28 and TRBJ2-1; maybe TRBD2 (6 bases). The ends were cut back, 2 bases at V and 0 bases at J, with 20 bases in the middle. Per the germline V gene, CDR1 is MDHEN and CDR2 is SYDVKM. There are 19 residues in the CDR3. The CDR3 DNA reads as TGTGCCAGCAGTTTACCCCGCGGGGTACAGCGAAGCTCCTACAATGAGCAGTTCTTC. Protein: CASSLPRGVQRSSYNEQFF.

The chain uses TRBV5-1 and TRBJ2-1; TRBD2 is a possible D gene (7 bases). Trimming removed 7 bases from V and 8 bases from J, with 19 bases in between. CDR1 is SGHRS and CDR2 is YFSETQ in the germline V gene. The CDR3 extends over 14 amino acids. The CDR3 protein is CASAEGGVVDEQFF. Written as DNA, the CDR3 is TGCGCCAGCGCAGAGGGGGGGGTAGTCGATGAGCAGTTCTTC.

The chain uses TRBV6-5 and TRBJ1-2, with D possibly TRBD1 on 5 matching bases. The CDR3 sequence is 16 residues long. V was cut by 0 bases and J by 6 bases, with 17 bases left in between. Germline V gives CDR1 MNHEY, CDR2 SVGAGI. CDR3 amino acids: CASSYSLTVRVDGYTF. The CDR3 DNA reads TGTGCCAGCAGTTACTCCCTGACAGTTCGGGTCGATGGCTACACCTTC.

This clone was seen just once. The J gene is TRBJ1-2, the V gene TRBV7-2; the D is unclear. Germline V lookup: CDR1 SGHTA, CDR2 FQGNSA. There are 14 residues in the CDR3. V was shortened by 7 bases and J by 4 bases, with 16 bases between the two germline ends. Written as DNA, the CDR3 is TGTGCCAGCAAGCTAGGGAGCAAACTCTATGGCTACACCTTC. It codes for CASKLGSKLYGYTF.

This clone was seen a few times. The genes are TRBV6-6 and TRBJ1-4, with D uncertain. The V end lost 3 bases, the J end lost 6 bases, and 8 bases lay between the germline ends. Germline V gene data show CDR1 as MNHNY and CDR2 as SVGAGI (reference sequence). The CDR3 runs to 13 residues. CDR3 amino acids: CASSYSDYEKLFF. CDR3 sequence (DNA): TGTGCCAGCAGTTATTCAGACTATGAAAAACTGTTTTTT.

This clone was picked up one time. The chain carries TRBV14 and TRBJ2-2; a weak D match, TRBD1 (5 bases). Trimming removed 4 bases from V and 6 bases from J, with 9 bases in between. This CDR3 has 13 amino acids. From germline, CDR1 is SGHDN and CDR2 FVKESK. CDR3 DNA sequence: TGTGCCAGCAGCCTCAGGGTTTCCGGGGAGCTGTTTTTT. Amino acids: CASSLRVSGELFF.

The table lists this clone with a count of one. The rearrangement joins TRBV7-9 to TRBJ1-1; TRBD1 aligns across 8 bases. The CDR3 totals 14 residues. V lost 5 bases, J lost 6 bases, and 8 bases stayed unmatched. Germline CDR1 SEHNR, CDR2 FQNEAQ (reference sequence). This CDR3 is CASSATTGDPEAFF. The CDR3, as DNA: TGTGCCAGCAGCGCGACGACAGGGGACCCTGAAGCTTTCTTT. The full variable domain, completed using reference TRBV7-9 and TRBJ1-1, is DTGVSQNPRHKITKRGQNVTFRCDPISEHNRLYWYRQTLGQGPEFLTYFQNEAQLEKSRLLSDRFSAERPKGSFSTLEIQRTEQGDSAMYLCASSATTGDPEAFFGQGTRLTVV.

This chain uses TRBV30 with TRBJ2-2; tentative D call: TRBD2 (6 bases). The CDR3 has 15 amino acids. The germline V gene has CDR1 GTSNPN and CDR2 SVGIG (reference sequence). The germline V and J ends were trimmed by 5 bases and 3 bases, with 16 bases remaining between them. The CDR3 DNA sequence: TGTGCCTGGGGAGCCGGGGGATCACACACCGGGGAGCTGTTTTTT. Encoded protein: CAWGAGGSHTGELFF.

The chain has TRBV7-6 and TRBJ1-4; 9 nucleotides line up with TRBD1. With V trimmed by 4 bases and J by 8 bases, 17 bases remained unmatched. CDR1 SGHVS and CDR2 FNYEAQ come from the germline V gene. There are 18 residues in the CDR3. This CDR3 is CASSSSWTGDNRREKLFF. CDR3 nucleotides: TGTGCCAGCAGCTCCTCCTGGACAGGGGACAATCGTCGGGAAAAACTGTTTTTT.

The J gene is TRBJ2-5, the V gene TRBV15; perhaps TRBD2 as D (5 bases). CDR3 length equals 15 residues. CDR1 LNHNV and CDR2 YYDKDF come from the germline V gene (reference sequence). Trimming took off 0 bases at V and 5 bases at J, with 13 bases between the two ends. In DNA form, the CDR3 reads TGTGCCACCAGCAGAGATACGAGGGTAGGGGAGACCCAGTACTTC. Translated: CATSRDTRVGETQYF.

Here the CDR3 DNA reads TGCGCCAGCAGGGCTAGCGGGAGAGAAGAGACCCAGTACTTC. This translates into CASRASGREETQYF. J is TRBJ2-5 and V is TRBV10-2, with 10 bases that match TRBD2. CDR1 and CDR2 from the germline V gene are WSHSY and SAAADI. V shed 6 bases and J 3 bases; nucleotides not matched to a gene: 4. This CDR3 spans 14 amino acids.

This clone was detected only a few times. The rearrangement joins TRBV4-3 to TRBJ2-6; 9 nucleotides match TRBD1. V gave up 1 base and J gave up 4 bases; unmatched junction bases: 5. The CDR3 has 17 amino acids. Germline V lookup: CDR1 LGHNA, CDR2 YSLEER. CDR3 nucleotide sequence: TGCGCCAGCAGCCAAGGGACAGGGGACTTGGGGGCCAACGTCCTGACTTTC. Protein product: CASSQGTGDLGANVLTF.

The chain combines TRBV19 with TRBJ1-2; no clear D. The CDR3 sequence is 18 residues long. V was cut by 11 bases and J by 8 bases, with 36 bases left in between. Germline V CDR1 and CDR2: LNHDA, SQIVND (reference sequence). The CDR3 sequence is CALRGVICGLHLREGYTF. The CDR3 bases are TGTGCCCTGCGGGGTGTAATTTGCGGTCTACACCTCCGAGAGGGCTACACCTTC.

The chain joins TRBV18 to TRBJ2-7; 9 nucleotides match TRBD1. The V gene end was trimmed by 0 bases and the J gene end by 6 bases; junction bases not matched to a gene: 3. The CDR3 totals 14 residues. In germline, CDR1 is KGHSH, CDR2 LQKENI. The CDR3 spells CASSPPGTGFEQYF. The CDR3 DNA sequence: TGTGCCAGCTCACCACCCGGGACAGGGTTCGAGCAGTACTTC.

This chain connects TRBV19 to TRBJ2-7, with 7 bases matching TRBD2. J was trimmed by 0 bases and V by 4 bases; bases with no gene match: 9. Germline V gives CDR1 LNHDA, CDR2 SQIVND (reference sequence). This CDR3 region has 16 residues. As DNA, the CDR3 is TGTGCCAGTAGTAGCGCACTCCGGGACTACTCCTACGAGCAGTACTTC. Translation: CASSSALRDYSYEQYF.

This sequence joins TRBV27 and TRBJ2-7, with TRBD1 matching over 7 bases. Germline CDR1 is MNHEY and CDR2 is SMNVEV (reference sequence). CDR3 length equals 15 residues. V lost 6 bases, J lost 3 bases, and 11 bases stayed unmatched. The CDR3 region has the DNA TGTGCCAGCAGAACTACCGGGACAGTTTTCTACGAGCAGTACTTC. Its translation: CASRTTGTVFYEQYF.

The CDR3 DNA sequence: TGTGCCAGCAGCTACCCCCTCTCCTACGAGCAGTACTTC. It translates to CASSYPLSYEQYF. The V and J genes are TRBV7-9 and TRBJ2-5; no reliable D call. The assigned J gene may be wrong: the sequence end matches TRBJ2-7 better. This CDR3 spans 13 amino acids. Looked up from germline, CDR1 is SEHNR and CDR2 is FQNEAQ (reference sequence).

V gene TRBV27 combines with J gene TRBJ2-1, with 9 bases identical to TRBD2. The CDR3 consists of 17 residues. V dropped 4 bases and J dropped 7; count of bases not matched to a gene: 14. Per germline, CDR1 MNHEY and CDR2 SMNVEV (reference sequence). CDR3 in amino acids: CASSWLAGDVFRNEQFF. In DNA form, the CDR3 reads TGTGCCAGCAGTTGGTTAGCGGGAGATGTATTTAGAAATGAGCAGTTCTTC.

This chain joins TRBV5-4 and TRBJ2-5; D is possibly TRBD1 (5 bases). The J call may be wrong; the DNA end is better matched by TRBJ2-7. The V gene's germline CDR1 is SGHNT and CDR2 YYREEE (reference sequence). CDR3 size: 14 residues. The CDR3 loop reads CASSLSRDSYEQYF. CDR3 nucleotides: TGTGCCAGCAGCTTGAGTCGTGACAGCTACGAGCAGTACTTC.

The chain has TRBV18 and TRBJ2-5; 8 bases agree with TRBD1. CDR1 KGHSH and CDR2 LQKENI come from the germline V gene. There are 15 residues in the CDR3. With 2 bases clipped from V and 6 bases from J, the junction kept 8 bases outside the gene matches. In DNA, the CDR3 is TGTGCCAGCTCACCAAGGACAGGGAATAAAAAGACCCAGTACTTC. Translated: CASSPRTGNKKTQYF.

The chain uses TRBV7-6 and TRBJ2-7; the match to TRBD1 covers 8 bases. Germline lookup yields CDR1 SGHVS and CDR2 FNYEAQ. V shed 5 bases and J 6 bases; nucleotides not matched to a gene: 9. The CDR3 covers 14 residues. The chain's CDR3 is CASSLSRTGSEQYF. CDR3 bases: TGTGCCAGCAGCCTATCGAGGACAGGGAGCGAGCAGTACTTC. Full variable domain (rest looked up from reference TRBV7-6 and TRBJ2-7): GAGVSQSPRYKVTKRGQDVALRCDPISGHVSLYWYRQALGQGPEFLTYFNYEAQQDKSGLPNDRFSAERPEGSISTLTIQRTEQRDSAMYRCASSLSRTGSEQYFGPGTRLTVT.

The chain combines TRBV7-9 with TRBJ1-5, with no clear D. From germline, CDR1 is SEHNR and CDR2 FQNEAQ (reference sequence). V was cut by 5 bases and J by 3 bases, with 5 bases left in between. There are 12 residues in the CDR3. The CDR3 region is CASSLFNQPQHF. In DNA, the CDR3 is TGTGCCAGCAGCCTTTTCAATCAGCCCCAGCATTTT.

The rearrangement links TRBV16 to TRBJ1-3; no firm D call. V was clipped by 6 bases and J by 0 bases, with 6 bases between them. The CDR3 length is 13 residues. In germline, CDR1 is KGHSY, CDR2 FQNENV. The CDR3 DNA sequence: TGTGCCAGCAGTACATACTCTGGAAACACCATATATTTT. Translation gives CASSTYSGNTIYF.

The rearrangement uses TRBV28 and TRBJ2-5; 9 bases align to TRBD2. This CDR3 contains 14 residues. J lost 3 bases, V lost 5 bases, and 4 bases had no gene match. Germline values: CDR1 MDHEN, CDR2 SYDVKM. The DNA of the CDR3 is TGTGCCAGCAGTAAGACTAGCGGTAAAGAGACCCAGTACTTC. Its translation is CASSKTSGKETQYF.

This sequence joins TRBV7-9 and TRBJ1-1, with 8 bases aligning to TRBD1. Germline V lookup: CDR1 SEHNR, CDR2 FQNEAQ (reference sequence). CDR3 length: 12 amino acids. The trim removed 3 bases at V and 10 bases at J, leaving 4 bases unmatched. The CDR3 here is CASSFRDRGAFF. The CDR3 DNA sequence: TGTGCCAGCAGCTTCCGAGACAGGGGAGCTTTCTTT. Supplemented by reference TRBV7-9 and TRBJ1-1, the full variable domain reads DTGVSQNPRHKITKRGQNVTFRCDPISEHNRLYWYRQTLGQGPEFLTYFQNEAQLEKSRLLSDRFSAERPKGSFSTLEIQRTEQGDSAMYLCASSFRDRGAFFGQGTRLTVV.

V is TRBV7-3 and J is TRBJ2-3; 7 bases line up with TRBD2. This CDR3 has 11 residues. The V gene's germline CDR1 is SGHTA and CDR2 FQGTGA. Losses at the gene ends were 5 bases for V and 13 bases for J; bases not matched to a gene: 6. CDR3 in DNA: TGTGCCAGCAGCCAGGGAGGGGCAAAGTATTTT. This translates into CASSQGGAKYF.

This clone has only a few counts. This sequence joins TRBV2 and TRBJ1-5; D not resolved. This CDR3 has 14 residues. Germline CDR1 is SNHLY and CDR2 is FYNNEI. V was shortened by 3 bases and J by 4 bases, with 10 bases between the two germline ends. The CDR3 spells CASSDGPKNQPQHF. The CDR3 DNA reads TGTGCCAGCAGTGACGGTCCGAAAAATCAGCCCCAGCATTTT.

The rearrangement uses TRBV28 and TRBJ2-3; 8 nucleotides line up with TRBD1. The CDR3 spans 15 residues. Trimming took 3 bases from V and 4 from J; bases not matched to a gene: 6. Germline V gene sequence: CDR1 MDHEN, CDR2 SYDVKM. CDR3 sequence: CASSFRTGRADTQYF. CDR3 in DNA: TGTGCCAGCAGTTTCCGGACAGGGCGAGCAGATACGCAGTATTTT.